What follows are 32 T cell receptor beta chains derived from one specimen sequenced in a study of shared clonotypes between healthy human individuals. Generated by immunoSEQ multiplex PCR, the TCRdb table keeps only in-frame clones and is missing some. The top ten hold roughly 0.45% of the sample, which has some 1.5 million clones, around 98% seen once. Sequences were obtained from naive CD4+ T cells sorted from blood. Subset: CD45RA+ positively selected. The receptors were gathered from a young man in good health.

The chain is built from TRBV28 and TRBJ1-5; weak D call: TRBD1 (5 bases). The CDR3 has 16 amino acids. CDR1 MDHEN and CDR2 SYDVKM come from the germline V gene. With 4 bases removed from V and 5 bases from J, the gap between germline ends came to 18 bases. CDR3 in DNA: TGTGCCAGCAGTTCGGACACTAGGGACTTTGATCAGCCCCAGCATTTT. Translated, it gives CASSSDTRDFDQPQHF.

This chain joins TRBV28 and TRBJ1-4, with 8 bases lining up with TRBD1. This CDR3 has 15 residues. The V gene end was trimmed by 7 bases and the J gene end by 8 bases; junction bases not matched to a gene: 12. CDR1 and CDR2 from the germline V gene are MDHEN and SYDVKM. CDR3 sequence: CASNSLSGTGEKLFF. CDR3 sequence (DNA): TGTGCCAGCAATAGCCTCTCCGGGACAGGCGAAAAACTGTTTTTT.

The chain is built from TRBV9 and TRBJ2-2, with TRBD1 matching 10 bases. CDR3 length equals 16 residues. The germline V gene has CDR1 SGDLS and CDR2 YYNGEE. J gave up 4 bases and V 0 bases, and 3 bases lay outside the gene matches. CDR3 amino acids: CASSVVDRGPTGELFF. CDR3 nucleotide sequence: TGTGCCAGCAGCGTAGTAGACAGGGGGCCCACCGGGGAGCTGTTTTTT.

The V gene is TRBV5-1, the J gene TRBJ2-2; TRBD1 is a possible D gene (6 bases). The CDR3 length is 16 residues. Trimming removed 0 bases at V and 2 bases at J, with 11 bases between. Germline V lookup: CDR1 SGHRS, CDR2 YFSETQ. As DNA, the CDR3 is TGCGCCAGCAGCTTGGAAGTGGGACAAAACACCGGGGAGCTGTTTTTT. Amino acids: CASSLEVGQNTGELFF.

The genes are TRBV7-2 and TRBJ1-1; D not certain. Germline-derived CDR1 and CDR2 are SGHTA and FQGNSA. The V and J ends lost 3 bases and 11 bases respectively, with 13 bases between them. The CDR3 consists of 12 residues. The CDR3 DNA is TGTGCCAGCAGCTTGGGAGTCCAGTCCGCTTTCTTT. This gives the protein CASSLGVQSAFF.

CDR3 loop: CASSRDRGAMAGGNQPQHF. Written as DNA, the CDR3 is TGTGCCAGCTCACGGGACAGGGGGGCTATGGCAGGCGGCAATCAGCCCCAGCATTTT. V and J are TRBV18 and TRBJ1-5, with TRBD1 matching over 11 bases. The CDR3 is made up of 19 amino acids. J was trimmed by 2 bases and V by 4 bases; bases with no gene match: 13. Germline loops: CDR1 KGHSH, CDR2 LQKENI.

The rearrangement joins TRBV4-2 to TRBJ1-2; TRBD1 matches at 12 bases. There are 16 residues in the CDR3. V trimming: 1 base; J trimming: 3 bases; junction bases outside the gene matches: 3. The germline V gene has CDR1 LGHNA and CDR2 YNFKEQ. The DNA for the CDR3 is TGTGCCAGCAGCCAAGTGGGACAGGGGGCGGACTATGGCTACACCTTC. Amino acids: CASSQVGQGADYGYTF.

The chain uses TRBV7-9 and TRBJ2-5; 9 bases align to TRBD2. V gave up 4 bases and J gave up 4 bases; unmatched junction bases: 7. The CDR3 loop spans 15 amino acids. Germline-derived CDR1 and CDR2 are SEHNR and FQNEAQ (reference sequence). In DNA, the CDR3 is TGTGCCAGCAGCTCGGGACTAGCCGGGGGAGAGACCCAGTACTTC. It translates to CASSSGLAGGETQYF.

The sample holds one count of this clone. V is TRBV19 and J is TRBJ2-2; TRBD1 aligns across 9 bases. The germline CDR1 and CDR2 sequences are LNHDA and SQIVND (reference sequence). The CDR3 consists of 15 residues. V shed 6 bases, J shed 3 bases, and the junction held 5 bases outside the gene matches. CDR3 sequence reads: CASRWDRAYTGELFF. CDR3 coding DNA: TGTGCCAGTAGGTGGGACAGGGCCTACACCGGGGAGCTGTTTTTT. The full variable domain, its missing parts supplied by reference TRBV19 and TRBJ2-2, is DGGITQSPKYLFRKEGQNVTLSCEQNLNHDAMYWYRQDPGQGLRLIYYSQIVNDFQKGDIAEGYSVSREKKESFPLTVTSAQKNPTAFYLCASRWDRAYTGELFFGEGSRLTVL.

The chain recombines TRBV25-1 with TRBJ2-1, with D unclear. Germline V CDR1 and CDR2: MGHDK, SYGVNS. V was trimmed by 4 bases and J by 11 bases, leaving 6 bases between them. The CDR3 runs 10 residues. The CDR3: CASSGVQQFF. CDR3 coding DNA: TGTGCCAGCAGTGGCGTACAGCAGTTCTTC.

The chain's CDR3 is CASSLLAGRETQYF. CDR3 nucleotide sequence: TGTGCCAGCAGCCTGTTGGCGGGTAGAGAGACCCAGTACTTC. The rearrangement uses TRBV5-5 and TRBJ2-5; TRBD2 might be the D (5 bases). Germline V gene data show CDR1 as SGHKS and CDR2 as YYEKEE (reference sequence). This CDR3 spans 14 amino acids. The V end was cut by 4 bases, the J end by 4 bases, with 14 bases between.

The chain has TRBV14 and TRBJ2-1; TRBD2 matches 10 bases. The J segment lost 4 bases and the V segment lost 5 bases, leaving 20 bases of the junction unmatched. The CDR3 covers 20 residues. Germline CDR1 SGHDN, CDR2 FVKESK. The CDR3 region is CASSGRTSGGFADWYNEQFF. CDR3 DNA: TGTGCCAGCAGCGGACGGACTAGCGGTGGTTTTGCTGATTGGTACAATGAGCAGTTCTTC.

The chain has TRBV4-1 and TRBJ2-7; possible D gene TRBD1, 6 bases. Trimming stripped 4 bases from V and 3 bases from J, with 13 bases between. Germline V gene lookup returns CDR1 MGHRA and CDR2 YSYEKL. The CDR3 runs 14 residues. The CDR3 nucleotides are TGCGCCAGCAGCCGCCGGGACACACACTACGAGCAGTACTTC. It specifies CASSRRDTHYEQYF.

As concerns this clone: Other DNA sequences in this sample translate to the same CDR3. The chain joins TRBV5-1 to TRBJ2-3, with D unclear. The CDR3 is 14 residues long. Between the trimmed V and J ends, which lost 1 base and 1 base, there was a span of 7 bases. CDR1 is SGHRS and CDR2 is YFSETQ in the germline V gene. The DNA of the CDR3 is TGCGCCAGCAGCTTGCTGGGCGGCACAGATACGCAGTATTTT. Translated, it gives CASSLLGGTDTQYF.

The genes are TRBV27 and TRBJ1-2; D ambiguous. Looked up from germline, CDR1 is MNHEY and CDR2 is SMNVEV (reference sequence). The CDR3 length is 14 residues. V dropped 5 bases and J dropped 3 bases, with 13 bases sitting between them. CDR3 coding DNA: TGTGCCAGCAGTCGTGCCTACTTCGACTATGGCTACACCTTC. Amino acid sequence: CASSRAYFDYGYTF.

The chain employs TRBV9 and TRBJ2-3, with 13 nucleotides matching TRBD2. The J segment lost 6 bases and the V segment lost 0 bases, leaving 4 bases of the junction unmatched. The CDR3 contains 16 residues. Looked up from germline, CDR1 is SGDLS and CDR2 is YYNGEE. CDR3 sequence reads: CASSVDETSGGDTQYF. In nucleotides, the CDR3 is TGTGCCAGCAGCGTAGACGAGACTAGCGGGGGGGATACGCAGTATTTT.

The chain couples TRBV28 to TRBJ2-7; D is ambiguous. Germline-derived CDR1 and CDR2 are MDHEN and SYDVKM. The CDR3 contains 12 residues. V was shortened by 2 bases and J by 6 bases, with 8 bases between the two germline ends. DNA of the CDR3: TGTGCCAGCAGTTTAATCGGAAGCGAGCAGTACTTC. This encodes CASSLIGSEQYF.

This clone has just a few counts. This chain connects TRBV5-1 to TRBJ1-4; 9 bases fit TRBD1. The CDR3 consists of 17 residues. V lost 4 bases and J lost 7; bases outside the gene matches: 14. In germline, CDR1 is SGHRS, CDR2 YFSETQ. The CDR3: CASSDGQGMSLIEKLFF. CDR3 DNA: TGCGCCAGCAGCGACGGACAGGGGATGTCCCTCATTGAAAAACTGTTTTTT. Filled out from reference TRBV5-1 and TRBJ1-4, the complete variable domain reads KAGVTQTPRYLIKTRGQQVTLSCSPISGHRSVSWYQQTPGQGLQFLFEYFSETQRNKGNFPGRFSGRQFSNSRSEMNVSTLELGDSALYLCASSDGQGMSLIEKLFFGSGTQLSVL.

V usage is TRBV25-1 and J usage is TRBJ1-5, with a tentative D call TRBD1 (6 bases). The CDR3 contains 15 residues. V was cut by 4 bases and J by 3 bases, with 13 bases left in between. Germline loops: CDR1 MGHDK, CDR2 SYGVNS. CDR3 bases: TGTGCCAGCAGTGGCGCCCAGGGGTACAATCAGCCCCAGCATTTT. The encoded protein is CASSGAQGYNQPQHF.

This sequence joins TRBV11-2 and TRBJ2-4, with 8 bases matching TRBD2. Germline V gene lookup returns CDR1 SGHAT and CDR2 FQNNGV. The length of the CDR3 is 15 residues. V trimming: 5 bases; J trimming: 8 bases; junction bases outside the gene matches: 11. In DNA, the CDR3 is TGTGCCAGCAGCCCCCGGCCGACTAGCGCGGACATTCAGTACTTC. Residues: CASSPRPTSADIQYF. Complete variable domain (other parts from reference TRBV11-2 and TRBJ2-4): EAGVAQSPRYKIIEKRQSVAFWCNPISGHATLYWYQQILGQGPKLLIQFQNNGVVDDSQLPKDRFSAERLKGVDSTLKIQPAKLEDSAVYLCASSPRPTSADIQYFGAGTRLSVL.

The chain combines TRBV9 with TRBJ2-1; TRBD1 agrees at 7 bases. CDR3 size: 15 residues. J was trimmed by 0 bases and V by 2 bases; bases with no gene match: 2. Germline V lookup: CDR1 SGDLS, CDR2 YYNGEE. The CDR3 loop is CASSVTGNSYNEQFF. In DNA form, the CDR3 reads TGTGCCAGCAGCGTGACAGGGAACTCCTACAATGAGCAGTTCTTC.

Here the CDR3 reads CASSWDPRLDTGELFF. The CDR3 DNA reads as TGTGCCAGCAGTTGGGACCCCCGCTTGGACACCGGGGAGCTGTTTTTT. The genes are TRBV28 and TRBJ2-2; D is tentatively TRBD1 or TRBD2 (5 bases each). Between the trimmed V and J ends, which lost 4 bases and 3 bases, there was a span of 15 bases. This CDR3 is 16 amino acids long. The germline V gene has CDR1 MDHEN and CDR2 SYDVKM.

This rearrangement joins TRBV6-1 to TRBJ2-1; TRBD2 matches 12 bases. This CDR3 has 15 residues. V trimming: 4 bases; J trimming: 7 bases; junction bases outside the gene matches: 5. Germline CDR1 reads MNHNS; CDR2 reads SASEGT. CDR3 in DNA: TGTGCCAGCAGTGCAACTAGCGGGAGGTGGAATGAGCAGTTCTTC. This codes for CASSATSGRWNEQFF.

This clone was seen only once. The CDR3 sequence is CASSFSTSYEQYF. The CDR3 nucleotides read TGTGCCAGCAGCTTCTCGACCTCCTACGAGCAGTACTTC. The chain couples TRBV7-8 to TRBJ2-7, with D unresolved. V was clipped by 3 bases and J by 0 bases, with 6 bases between them. The V gene's germline CDR1 is SGHVS and CDR2 FQNEAQ. The CDR3 has 13 residues.

The chain carries TRBV15 and TRBJ2-7; 13 bases line up with TRBD2. The germline V gene has CDR1 LNHNV and CDR2 YYDKDF (reference sequence). This CDR3 spans 17 amino acids. V gave up 2 bases and J gave up 5 bases; unmatched junction bases: 9. CDR3 coding DNA: TGTGCCACCAGCAGATGGCGGACTAGCGGGAGTACCAACGAGCAGTACTTC. Protein sequence: CATSRWRTSGSTNEQYF.

This chain links TRBV18 with TRBJ2-1; D not certain. Germline-derived CDR1 and CDR2 are KGHSH and LQKENI. The V end was cut by 2 bases, the J end by 11 bases, with 7 bases between. This CDR3 contains 11 residues. CDR3 coding DNA: TGTGCCAGCTCACCAGGAATACAGCAGTTCTTC. Translating it yields CASSPGIQQFF.

The chain joins TRBV7-8 to TRBJ2-5; 7 nucleotides line up with TRBD2. The V gene's germline CDR1 is SGHVS and CDR2 FQNEAQ. The CDR3 runs to 12 residues. The V segment lost 0 bases and the J segment 13 bases; nucleotides outside the gene matches: 5. This chain's CDR3 is CASSLARTRWYF. The CDR3 DNA reads as TGTGCCAGCAGCTTAGCGAGGACTAGATGGTACTTC.

V is TRBV18 and J is TRBJ2-2; D is unclear. Per the germline V gene, CDR1 is KGHSH and CDR2 is LQKENI. The CDR3 is 16 amino acids. V lost 6 bases and J lost 0, with 14 bases in between. The CDR3 nucleotides read TGTGCCAGCTCGCGCTTATCCCCTCCGAACACCGGGGAGCTGTTTTTT. Residues: CASSRLSPPNTGELFF.

The V and J genes are TRBV7-2 and TRBJ2-5; the D gene is possibly TRBD1 (5 bases). This CDR3 region has 13 residues. Germline V gene sequence: CDR1 SGHTA, CDR2 FQGNSA. Trimming shortened V by 8 bases and J by 2 bases, and 12 bases separated the two germline ends. The CDR3 loop reads CASLGTGQETQYF. The CDR3, as DNA: TGTGCCAGCCTCGGAACAGGACAAGAGACCCAGTACTTC. The whole variable domain, filled in from reference TRBV7-2 and TRBJ2-5, reads GAGVSQSPSNKVTEKGKDVELRCDPISGHTALYWYRQSLGQGLEFLIYFQGNSAPDKSGLPSDRFSAERTGGSVSTLTIQRTQQEDSAVYLCASLGTGQETQYFGPGTRLLVL.

The chain links TRBV10-3 to TRBJ2-1; 8 nucleotides align to TRBD2. This CDR3 region has 17 residues. The J segment lost 2 bases and the V segment lost 3 bases, leaving 9 bases of the junction unmatched. Germline-derived CDR1 and CDR2 are ENHRY and SYGVKD. CDR3 sequence (DNA): TGTGCCATCAGTGACAGGGCCCGGGAGGGCCCCTACAATGAGCAGTTCTTC. Translated: CAISDRAREGPYNEQFF.

The chain is built from TRBV7-9 and TRBJ1-1; no clear D gene. The V and J ends lost 4 bases and 7 bases respectively, with 10 bases between them. Germline CDR1 and CDR2: SEHNR and FQNEAQ (reference sequence). This CDR3 comprises 12 residues. The CDR3 sequence: CASSSLSREAFF. The DNA for the CDR3 is TGTGCCAGCAGCTCACTTAGCCGTGAAGCTTTCTTT.

The J gene is TRBJ2-7, the V gene TRBV5-8; no reliable D call. The CDR3 runs 15 residues. Germline V gives CDR1 SGHTS, CDR2 YDEGEE. The V and J ends lost 2 bases and 6 bases respectively, with 18 bases between them. The CDR3 DNA sequence: TGTGCCAGCAGCTTACGTGGCGTGGGTATGGGCGAGCAGTACTTC. This gives the protein CASSLRGVGMGEQYF.